The clone carrying this T cell receptor beta chain was observed a handful of times. The antigen is not known. The sample is drawn from a study of T cells after posttransplantation cyclophosphamide. Study-level findings and limits: Donor CD8+ memory clones often dominated recipient blood repertoires at later times. Recipient CMV seropositivity and CMV reactivation strongly tracked TRB clonality.

The CDR3 has 14 amino acids. V was cut by 5 bases and J by 1 base, with 11 bases left in between. Germline CDR1 is SNHLY and CDR2 is FYNNEI. Controls had myeloablative marrow grafts with methotrexate and calcineurin inhibitor, sampled at 1 year. Clones were sequenced by immunoSEQ multiplex PCR, and TCRdb holds only the in-frame ones, with some missing. The table has tens of thousands of clones, 80% to 90% seen once. This sequence joins TRBV2 and TRBJ2-5; perhaps TRBD1 as D (6 bases). The sequence was obtained from a female patient between 25 and 45 years old who received an allogeneic stem cell transplant from an unrelated donor, was CMV-positive, and had acute and chronic GVHD. Some T cells may trace back to the graft donor. The sample here was PBMCs, taken about 400 days after allogeneic stem cell transplant with calcineurin inhibitor and methotrexate. CDR3 DNA: TGTGCCAGCAGTCGGTGGGGGCCCCAAGAGACCCAGTACTTC. Protein: CASSRWGPQETQYF.